Shown below are 10 T cell receptor beta chains from a single sample sequenced in a study. TCRdb re-derived calls from the RT-PCR reads in MiXCR, one entry per CDR3 protein. The sample contains about 680,000 distinct CDR3 sequences, 14% of which appear only once. Sequencing was done on a sample of memory CD4+ T cells from blood. These receptor sequences come from a female donor in good health, serving as a healthy control.

The rearrangement links TRBV5-1 to TRBJ2-3; D ambiguous. This CDR3 has 16 residues. V was cut by 0 bases and J by 0 bases, with 11 bases left in between. CDR1 SGHRS and CDR2 YFSETQ come from the germline V gene. CDR3 DNA sequence: TGCGCCAGCAGCTTGGTGCGCGGCGTAAGCACAGATACGCAGTATTTT. It codes for CASSLVRGVSTDTQYF.

This clonotype appeared a single time. The chain has TRBV7-2 and TRBJ1-6; 8 nucleotides align to TRBD1. CDR1 is SGHTA, CDR2 FQGNSA, per germline. V lost 4 bases and J lost 7; bases outside the gene matches: 6. This CDR3 has 15 residues. DNA of the CDR3: TGTGCCAGCAGCTCCCGGACAGGGTCGAATTCACCCCTCCACTTT. Protein sequence: CASSSRTGSNSPLHF.

The table lists this clonotype with a few counts. The chain recombines TRBV7-2 with TRBJ1-3; D gene ambiguous. Germline V gene lookup returns CDR1 SGHTA and CDR2 FQGNSA. The V and J ends lost 5 bases and 0 bases respectively, with 11 bases between them. This CDR3 region has 15 residues. CDR3 amino acids: CASSEGPTSGNTIYF. CDR3 DNA: TGTGCCAGCAGCGAAGGCCCGACCTCTGGAAACACCATATATTTT. The full variable domain, rest sourced from reference TRBV7-2 and TRBJ1-3, is GAGVSQSPSNKVTEKGKDVELRCDPISGHTALYWYRQSLGQGLEFLIYFQGNSAPDKSGLPSDRFSAERTGGSVSTLTIQRTQQEDSAVYLCASSEGPTSGNTIYFGEGSWLTVV.

This clonotype came up many times. The chain links TRBV12-3 or TRBV12-4 to TRBJ2-1; D uncertain. The CDR3 covers 11 residues. The V end lost 6 bases, the J end lost 12 bases, and 12 bases lay between the germline ends. CDR3 in DNA: TGTGCCAGCAGCCTTGGCTGGGGGCAGTTCTTC. This sequence encodes CASSLGWGQFF.

At least ten counts were recorded for this clonotype. The chain recombines TRBV6-5 with TRBJ2-7; tentative D call: TRBD2 (6 bases). Germline CDR1 is MNHEY and CDR2 is SVGAGI. The CDR3 runs 14 residues. Trimming shortened V by 0 bases and J by 4 bases, and 10 bases separated the two germline ends. Written as DNA, the CDR3 is TGTGCCAGCAGTTACTCTGGAGGGAGGTACGAGCAGTACTTC. Translating gives CASSYSGGRYEQYF.

V and J are TRBV30 and TRBJ2-4, with D perhaps TRBD1 (6 bases). Germline-derived CDR1 and CDR2 are GTSNPN and SVGIG (reference sequence). The CDR3 spans 13 residues. V was cut by 1 base and J by 7 bases, with 11 bases left in between. This CDR3 reads CAWSDRVANIQYF. CDR3 nucleotide sequence: TGTGCCTGGAGTGACAGGGTCGCGAACATTCAGTACTTC. The whole variable domain, remainder taken from reference TRBV30 and TRBJ2-4, is SQTIHQWPATLVQPVGSPLSLECTVEGTSNPNLYWYRQAAGRGLQLLFYSVGIGQISSEVPQNLSASRPQDRQFILSSKKLLLSDSGFYLCAWSDRVANIQYFGAGTRLSVL.

CDR3 nucleotide sequence: TGTGCCACCAGTGATTCCGGCCCTACAGGGGGGTATGGCTACACCTTC. Residues: CATSDSGPTGGYGYTF. J is TRBJ1-2 and V is TRBV24-1, with TRBD1 identical over 8 bases. The ends lost 2 bases at V and 5 bases at J; junction bases unmatched: 9. The germline V gene encodes CDR1 KGHDR and CDR2 SFDVKD. The CDR3 loop spans 16 amino acids.

The sample holds a few counts of this clonotype. The genes are TRBV27 and TRBJ2-3; the match to TRBD1 covers 7 bases. Trimming at V came to 6 bases and at J to 2 bases, leaving 5 bases not matched to a gene. This CDR3 region has 14 residues. Germline assignment: CDR1 MNHEY and CDR2 SMNVEV (reference sequence). The CDR3 is CASSRGQDTDTQYF. For the CDR3, the DNA is TGTGCCAGCAGCCGCGGACAGGACACAGATACGCAGTATTTT.

The genes are TRBV12-3 or TRBV12-4 and TRBJ2-2; D tentatively reads TRBD1 or TRBD2 (5 bases each). The V and J ends lost 6 bases and 8 bases respectively, with 19 bases between them. There are 15 residues in the CDR3. The CDR3 sequence: CASSVLGERPGELFF. CDR3 nucleotides: TGTGCCAGCAGCGTTTTGGGGGAGAGGCCGGGGGAGCTGTTTTTT.

This clonotype has at least ten counts. The rearrangement uses TRBV7-3 and TRBJ2-1, with 9 bases aligning to TRBD2. The germline V gene has CDR1 SGHTA and CDR2 FQGTGA. The junction had 5 bases not matched to a gene; V was cut back by 0 bases and J by 5 bases. CDR3 size: 16 residues. This chain's CDR3 is CASSLTGGLANNEQFF. Here the CDR3 DNA reads TGTGCCAGCAGCTTAACCGGGGGACTAGCCAACAATGAGCAGTTCTTC.